Listed below are T cell receptor beta chains from one sample, sequenced in a study of T cells in Graves' hyperthyroidism and ophthalmopathy. TCRdb recomputed calls from the multiplex PCR reads with MiXCR, one row per CDR3 protein. The table includes 600,000 to 750,000 distinct CDR3 sequences, roughly 17% detected once. The sequenced sample consisted of blood. The receptors here all came from a man aged 50-60 years with Graves' hyperthyroidism. The CDR3 runs from the conserved cysteine through the conserved F or W. The order of the fields is V gene, J gene, D gene, clone size, CDR3 DNA, CDR3 protein. A D gene is named only where the DNA matches it firmly. Expanded clones get a size class; other rows say once, few or many, or leave the size out.

V gene: TRBV6-1; J gene: TRBJ1-1; D gene: .; clone size: .; CDR3 DNA: TGTGCCAGCAGTCGCGGATTTATTAACACTGAAGCTTTCTTT; CDR3 protein: CASSRGFINTEAFF
V gene: TRBV4-1; J gene: TRBJ2-1; D gene: TRBD2; clone size: .; CDR3 DNA: TGCGCCAGCAGCCTACCCGGGCCAAGCGGGAGTTCAGATGAGCAGTTCTTC; CDR3 protein: CASSLPGPSGSSDEQFF
V gene: TRBV9; J gene: TRBJ1-2; D gene: .; clone size: many; CDR3 DNA: TGTGCCAGCAGCGGCACCAGGGATGAGGACTATGGCTACACCTTC; CDR3 protein: CASSGTRDEDYGYTF
V gene: TRBV28; J gene: TRBJ2-2; D gene: TRBD1; clone size: .; CDR3 DNA: TGTGCCAGCAGTTTAATTTGGGGACAGGGGACTTCCGGGGAGCTGTTTTTT; CDR3 protein: CASSLIWGQGTSGELFF
V gene: TRBV20-1; J gene: TRBJ2-7; D gene: TRBD2; clone size: .; CDR3 DNA: TGCAGTGCTCCGACTAGCGGGAGTTTGTACGAGCAGTACTTC; CDR3 protein: CSAPTSGSLYEQYF
V gene: TRBV27; J gene: TRBJ2-1; D gene: TRBD2; clone size: .; CDR3 DNA: TGTGCCAGCAGAAGGACTAGCGGGAATCTCCTTAGTAAGTTCTTC; CDR3 protein: CASRRTSGNLLSKFF
V gene: TRBV6-1; J gene: TRBJ1-5; D gene: TRBD1; clone size: many; CDR3 DNA: TGTGCCAGCAGTGTCACGGGACAGTCCAATCAGCCCCAGCATTTT; CDR3 protein: CASSVTGQSNQPQHF
V gene: TRBV28; J gene: TRBJ2-5; D gene: TRBD2; clone size: many; CDR3 DNA: TGTGCCAGCAGGACACTAGCGGGAGTGAAGGAGACCCAGTACTTC; CDR3 protein: CASRTLAGVKETQYF
V gene: TRBV28; J gene: TRBJ1-4; D gene: .; clone size: many; CDR3 DNA: TGTGCCAGCAGCTCCCGACATGTTGAAAAACTGTTTTTT; CDR3 protein: CASSSRHVEKLFF
V gene: TRBV28; J gene: TRBJ1-1; D gene: .; clone size: few; CDR3 DNA: TGTGCCAGCAGTTTATTGGGGGTTGACACTGAAGCTTTCTTT; CDR3 protein: CASSLLGVDTEAFF
V gene: TRBV2; J gene: TRBJ1-2; D gene: .; clone size: .; CDR3 DNA: TGTGCCAGCCTACAGGGTTTTGTCTCTGGCTACACCTTC; CDR3 protein: CASLQGFVSGYTF
V gene: TRBV28; J gene: TRBJ2-7; D gene: .; clone size: many; CDR3 DNA: TGTGCCAGCAGTGACTCGACTAAGGGGTTCTACGAGCAGTACTTC; CDR3 protein: CASSDSTKGFYEQYF
V gene: TRBV19; J gene: TRBJ2-5; D gene: .; clone size: .; CDR3 DNA: TGTGCCAGTAGTATATTGGCAGGAATGGAGACCCAGTACTTC; CDR3 protein: CASSILAGMETQYF
V gene: TRBV11-3; J gene: TRBJ2-7; D gene: .; clone size: many; CDR3 DNA: TGTGCCAGCAGCTTAGCGGGAAGTAGCGACGAGCAGTACTTC; CDR3 protein: CASSLAGSSDEQYF
V gene: TRBV28; J gene: TRBJ2-5; D gene: TRBD2; clone size: many; CDR3 DNA: TGTGCCAGCAGTGTTAGCGGGAGAGAGACCCAGTACTTC; CDR3 protein: CASSVSGRETQYF
V gene: TRBV20-1; J gene: TRBJ2-7; D gene: TRBD2; clone size: many; CDR3 DNA: TGCAGTGCTGAAGGCGGGAGGGCCATGTCCTACGAGCAGTACTTC; CDR3 protein: CSAEGGRAMSYEQYF
V gene: TRBV28; J gene: TRBJ2-2; D gene: TRBD1; clone size: .; CDR3 DNA: TGTGCCAGCAGGGTAGTGGACAGGAAGGCCGGGGAGCTGTTTTTT; CDR3 protein: CASRVVDRKAGELFF
V gene: TRBV28; J gene: TRBJ1-1; D gene: TRBD1; clone size: many; CDR3 DNA: TGTGCCAGCAGCCCAAGTAGTGGGCAGGGGGACACTGAAGCTTTCTTT; CDR3 protein: CASSPSSGQGDTEAFF
V gene: TRBV6-5; J gene: TRBJ1-6; D gene: .; clone size: .; CDR3 DNA: TGTGCCAGCAGTTACTCCAGGGCAGGATCCAATTCACCCCCCCACTTT; CDR3 protein: CASSYSRAGSNSPPHF
V gene: TRBV5-8; J gene: TRBJ2-7; D gene: .; clone size: many; CDR3 DNA: TGTGCCAGCAGCCGATGGAACTCCTACGAGCAGTACTTC; CDR3 protein: CASSRWNSYEQYF
V gene: TRBV5-1; J gene: TRBJ2-1; D gene: TRBD2; clone size: few; CDR3 DNA: TGCGCCAGCAGCTCGACTAGCGGGAGGGTTCTTTTAAATGAGCAGTTCTTC; CDR3 protein: CASSSTSGRVLLNEQFF
V gene: TRBV10-1; J gene: TRBJ2-3; D gene: .; clone size: .; CDR3 DNA: TGCGCCAGCAGTGAGTCTGGGGCAGGCACAGATACGCAGTATTTT; CDR3 protein: CASSESGAGTDTQYF
V gene: TRBV19; J gene: TRBJ1-1; D gene: .; clone size: few; CDR3 DNA: TGTGCCAGTGATGGGGGATTGGGGAACACTGAAGCTTTCTTT; CDR3 protein: CASDGGLGNTEAFF
V gene: TRBV13; J gene: TRBJ2-7; D gene: .; clone size: few; CDR3 DNA: TGTGCCAGCAGCTTTAAGGGTAGCTCTCGCGAGCAGTACTTC; CDR3 protein: CASSFKGSSREQYF
V gene: TRBV25-1; J gene: TRBJ1-1; D gene: .; clone size: .; CDR3 DNA: TGTGCCAGCGGGGAGGACAGAGAAGCTTTCTTT; CDR3 protein: CASGEDREAFF
V gene: TRBV5-1; J gene: TRBJ2-5; D gene: .; clone size: many; CDR3 DNA: TGCGCCAGCAGCTTGGGAGGACCAACGCAAGAGACCCAGTACTTC; CDR3 protein: CASSLGGPTQETQYF
V gene: TRBV27; J gene: TRBJ2-3; D gene: .; clone size: few; CDR3 DNA: TGTGCCGTTTGGGCCGAATTTAGCACAGATACGCAGTATTTT; CDR3 protein: CAVWAEFSTDTQYF
V gene: TRBV28; J gene: TRBJ2-7; D gene: .; clone size: few; CDR3 DNA: TGTGCCAGCAGCCCCAGGGCCTCTCTTTTCCACGAGCAGTACTTC; CDR3 protein: CASSPRASLFHEQYF
V gene: TRBV4-3; J gene: TRBJ1-2; D gene: TRBD1; clone size: .; CDR3 DNA: TGCGCCAGCAGCCAAGATGGCTACAGGGGGAACTATGGCTACACCTTC; CDR3 protein: CASSQDGYRGNYGYTF
V gene: TRBV30; J gene: TRBJ2-7; D gene: TRBD2; clone size: many; CDR3 DNA: TGTGCCTGGAGTGTCGGCGGGAGTACGTCCTACGAGCAGTACTTC; CDR3 protein: CAWSVGGSTSYEQYF
V gene: TRBV28; J gene: TRBJ1-1; D gene: .; clone size: few; CDR3 DNA: TGTGCCAGCAGTTTCCGGGACGGTAACACTGAAGCTTTCTTT; CDR3 protein: CASSFRDGNTEAFF
V gene: TRBV12-3/TRBV12-4; J gene: TRBJ1-6; D gene: .; clone size: many; CDR3 DNA: TGTGCCAGCAGTTTGCGGCAGAATAATTCACCCCTCCACTTT; CDR3 protein: CASSLRQNNSPLHF
V gene: TRBV5-1; J gene: TRBJ2-3; D gene: TRBD2; clone size: .; CDR3 DNA: TGCGCCAGCAGCCTAACCAGCGGGAGTGGTACAGATACGCAGTATTTT; CDR3 protein: CASSLTSGSGTDTQYF
V gene: TRBV7-9; J gene: TRBJ2-5; D gene: TRBD2; clone size: many; CDR3 DNA: TGTGCCAGCAGCCCAAATCGGGGGGGTCAAGAGACCCAGTACTTC; CDR3 protein: CASSPNRGGQETQYF
V gene: TRBV9; J gene: TRBJ2-7; D gene: .; clone size: few; CDR3 DNA: TGTGCCAGCGGGTCTTCAGGCTACGAGCAGTACTTC; CDR3 protein: CASGSSGYEQYF
V gene: TRBV4-1; J gene: TRBJ2-2; D gene: TRBD2; clone size: .; CDR3 DNA: TGCGCCAGCAGAGCGGGGATGAACACCGGGGAGCTGTTTTTT; CDR3 protein: CASRAGMNTGELFF
V gene: TRBV9; J gene: TRBJ1-1; D gene: .; clone size: many; CDR3 DNA: TGTGCCAGCAGCGTAGGGCAGCAGAACACTGAAGCTTTCTTT; CDR3 protein: CASSVGQQNTEAFF
V gene: TRBV5-1; J gene: TRBJ2-1; D gene: TRBD2; clone size: .; CDR3 DNA: TGCGCCAGCAGCTTGATTACTAGCGGTCAGGAGCAGTTCTTC; CDR3 protein: CASSLITSGQEQFF
V gene: TRBV20-1; J gene: TRBJ2-1; D gene: .; clone size: .; CDR3 DNA: TGCAGTGCTAGATGGGCAGAGGGAAGCAATGAGCAGTTCTTC; CDR3 protein: CSARWAEGSNEQFF
V gene: TRBV12-3/TRBV12-4; J gene: TRBJ2-2; D gene: .; clone size: many; CDR3 DNA: TGTGCCAGCAGTTTCTTCGCGGCGAACACCGGGGAGCTGTTTTTT; CDR3 protein: CASSFFAANTGELFF
V gene: TRBV27; J gene: TRBJ2-2; D gene: TRBD1; clone size: .; CDR3 DNA: TGTGCCAGCAGTTTGGACAGGGGCTTCAACGGGGAGCTGTTTTTT; CDR3 protein: CASSLDRGFNGELFF
V gene: TRBV11-1; J gene: TRBJ2-7; D gene: .; clone size: many; CDR3 DNA: TGTGCCAGCAGCCCCTTACAGGGTGGAGAGCAGTACTTC; CDR3 protein: CASSPLQGGEQYF
V gene: TRBV27; J gene: TRBJ2-1; D gene: .; clone size: many; CDR3 DNA: TGTGCCAGCAGTCCCTTAGACGGATCCTACAATGAGCAGTTCTTC; CDR3 protein: CASSPLDGSYNEQFF
V gene: TRBV20-1; J gene: TRBJ2-1; D gene: .; clone size: .; CDR3 DNA: TGCAGTGCTAGACCCCTAGAACAAAATGAGCAGTTCTTC; CDR3 protein: CSARPLEQNEQFF
V gene: TRBV10-3; J gene: TRBJ1-3; D gene: .; clone size: many; CDR3 DNA: TGTGCCATCGGGGATAGCTCTGGAAACACCATATATTTT; CDR3 protein: CAIGDSSGNTIYF
V gene: TRBV2; J gene: TRBJ2-1; D gene: .; clone size: .; CDR3 DNA: TGTGCCAGCAGTGAAACAGGACCCCGGGTGGGTGAGCAGTTCTTC; CDR3 protein: CASSETGPRVGEQFF
V gene: TRBV9; J gene: TRBJ1-1; D gene: .; clone size: few; CDR3 DNA: TGTGCCAGCAGCGTAGAGACGGGGAAGTGGACTGAAGCTTTCTTT; CDR3 protein: CASSVETGKWTEAFF
V gene: TRBV24-1; J gene: TRBJ2-1; D gene: TRBD2; clone size: many; CDR3 DNA: TGTGCCACCAGTGACCTAGCGGGAGGTTCCTACAATGAGCAGTTCTTC; CDR3 protein: CATSDLAGGSYNEQFF